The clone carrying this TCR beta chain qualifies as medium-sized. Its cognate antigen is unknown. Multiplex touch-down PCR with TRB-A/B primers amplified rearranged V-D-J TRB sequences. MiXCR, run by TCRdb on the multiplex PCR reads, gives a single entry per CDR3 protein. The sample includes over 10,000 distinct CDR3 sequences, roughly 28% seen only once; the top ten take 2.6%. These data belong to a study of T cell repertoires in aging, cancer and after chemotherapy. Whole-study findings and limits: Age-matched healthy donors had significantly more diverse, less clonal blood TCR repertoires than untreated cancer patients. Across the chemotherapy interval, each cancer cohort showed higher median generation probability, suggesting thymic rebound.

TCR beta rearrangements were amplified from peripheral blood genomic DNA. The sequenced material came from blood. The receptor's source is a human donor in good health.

The CDR3 region has the DNA TGTGCCAGCAGCTTAGCAACTAAACCGGGACAGGGGATCTACGAGCAGTACTTC. It yields the protein CASSLATKPGQGIYEQYF. This sequence joins TRBV7-6 and TRBJ2-7; 10 bases agree with TRBD1. CDR1 SGHVS and CDR2 FNYEAQ come from the germline V gene. Trimming cost V 0 bases and J 3 bases; bases outside gene matches: 11. CDR3 length: 18 residues.